This T cell receptor (beta chain) emerged from a study of type 1 and type 2 diabetes patients. Germline lookup yields CDR1 MGHRA and CDR2 YSYEKL. The CDR3 loop spans 14 amino acids. V dropped 3 bases and J dropped 4; count of bases not matched to a gene: 3. PCR was run on genomic DNA. A primer set of 30 forward and 13 reverse primers amplified the CDR3. TCRdb reprocessed the multiplex PCR reads with MiXCR, giving one entry per CDR3 protein. The sample holds 250,000 or so distinct CDR3 sequences; roughly 50% are singletons and the top ten take roughly 13%. The specimen was peripheral blood mononuclear cells (PBMCs). This receptor was obtained from a man aged 18 to 30 with type 2 diabetes. The V and J genes are TRBV4-1 and TRBJ2-5, with 9 bases matching TRBD2. CDR3 DNA sequence: TGCGCCAGCAGCCAGCGGGGGGGCCTAGAGACCCAGTACTTC. Protein: CASSQRGGLETQYF.